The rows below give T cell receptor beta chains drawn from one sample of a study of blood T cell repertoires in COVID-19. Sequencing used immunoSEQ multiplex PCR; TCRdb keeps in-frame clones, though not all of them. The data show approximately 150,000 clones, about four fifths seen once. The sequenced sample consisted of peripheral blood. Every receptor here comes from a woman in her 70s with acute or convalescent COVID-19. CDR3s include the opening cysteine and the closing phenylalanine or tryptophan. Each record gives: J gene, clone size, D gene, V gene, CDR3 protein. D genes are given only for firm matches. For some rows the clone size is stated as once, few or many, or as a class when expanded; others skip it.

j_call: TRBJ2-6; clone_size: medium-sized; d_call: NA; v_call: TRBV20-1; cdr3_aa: CSASSPPGRGTGANVLTF
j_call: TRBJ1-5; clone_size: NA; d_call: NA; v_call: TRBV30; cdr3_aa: CAWSTRQNQPQHF
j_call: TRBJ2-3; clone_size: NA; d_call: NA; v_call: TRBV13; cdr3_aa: CASSTTWGGGSDTQYF
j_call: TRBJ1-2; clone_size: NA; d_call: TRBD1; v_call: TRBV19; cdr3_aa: CASSTILTGGNYGYTF
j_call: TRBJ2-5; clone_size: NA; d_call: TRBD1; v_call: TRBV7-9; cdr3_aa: CASSLVNRGQETQYF
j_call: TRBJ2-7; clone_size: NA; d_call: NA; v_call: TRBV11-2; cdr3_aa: CASSEDRLSYEQYF
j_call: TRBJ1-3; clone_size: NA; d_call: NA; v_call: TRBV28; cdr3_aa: CASSLLGGDSGNTIYF
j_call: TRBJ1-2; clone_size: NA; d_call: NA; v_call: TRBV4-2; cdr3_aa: CASSPLTGDYGYTF
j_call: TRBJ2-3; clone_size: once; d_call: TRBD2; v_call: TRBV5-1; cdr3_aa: CASSLGGTSGADTQYF
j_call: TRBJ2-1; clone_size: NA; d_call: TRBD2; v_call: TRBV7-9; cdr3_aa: CASSSRTSGNSSYNEQFF
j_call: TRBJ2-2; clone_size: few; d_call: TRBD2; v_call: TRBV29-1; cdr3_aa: CSVDTSGISGELFF
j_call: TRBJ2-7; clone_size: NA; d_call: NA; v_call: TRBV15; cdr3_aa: CATSRGRTLGSEQYF
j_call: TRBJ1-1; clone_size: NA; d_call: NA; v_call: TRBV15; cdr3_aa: CATSRSDRNTEAFF
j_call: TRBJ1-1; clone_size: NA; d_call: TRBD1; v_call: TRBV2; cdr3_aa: CASNYRGSGTEAFF
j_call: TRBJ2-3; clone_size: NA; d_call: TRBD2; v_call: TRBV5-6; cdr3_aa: CASSFGGSSGSTDTQYF
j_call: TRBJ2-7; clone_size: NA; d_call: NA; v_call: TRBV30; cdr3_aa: CAWSVLREKQYF
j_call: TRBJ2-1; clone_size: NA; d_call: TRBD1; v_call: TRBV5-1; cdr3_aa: CASSLDRATDEQFF
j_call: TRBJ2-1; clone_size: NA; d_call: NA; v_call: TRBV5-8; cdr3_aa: CASSFRVGNEQFF
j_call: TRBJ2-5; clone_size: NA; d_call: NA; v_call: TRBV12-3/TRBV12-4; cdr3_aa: CASSLGGEETQYF
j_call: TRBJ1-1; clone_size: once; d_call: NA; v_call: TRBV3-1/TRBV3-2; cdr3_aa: CASSHAGEAFF
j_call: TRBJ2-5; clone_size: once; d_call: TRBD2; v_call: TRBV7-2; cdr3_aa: CASSLGSSGGQETQYF
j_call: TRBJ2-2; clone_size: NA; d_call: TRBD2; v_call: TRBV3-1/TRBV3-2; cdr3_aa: CASSQAPRFSGDLSNTGELFF
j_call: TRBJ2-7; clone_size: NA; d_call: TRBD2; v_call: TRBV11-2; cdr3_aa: CASSLLAGGPYEQYF
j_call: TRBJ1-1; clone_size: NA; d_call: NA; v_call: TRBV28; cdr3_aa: CASSLTGLNTEAFF
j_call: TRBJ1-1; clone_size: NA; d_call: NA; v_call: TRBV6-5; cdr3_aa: CASTGYRAEAFF
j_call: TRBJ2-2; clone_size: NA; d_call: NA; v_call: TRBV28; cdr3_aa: CASSFYSRGAGELFF
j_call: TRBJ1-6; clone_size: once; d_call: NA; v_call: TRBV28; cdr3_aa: CASSRSVGVSYNSPLHF
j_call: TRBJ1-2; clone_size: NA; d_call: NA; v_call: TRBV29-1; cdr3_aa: CSLESNYGHTF
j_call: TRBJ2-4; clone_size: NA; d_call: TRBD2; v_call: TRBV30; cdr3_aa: CAWGLGGVAKNIQYF
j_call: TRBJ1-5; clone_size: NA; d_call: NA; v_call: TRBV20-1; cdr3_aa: CSASPGVQPQHF
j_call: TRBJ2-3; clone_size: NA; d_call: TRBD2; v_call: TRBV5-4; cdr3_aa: CASSYKSSGSTDTQYF
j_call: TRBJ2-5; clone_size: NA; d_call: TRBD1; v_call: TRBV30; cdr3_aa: CAWSPGQGGETQYF
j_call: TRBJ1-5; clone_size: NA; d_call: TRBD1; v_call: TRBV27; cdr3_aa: CASSRNRGNQPQHF
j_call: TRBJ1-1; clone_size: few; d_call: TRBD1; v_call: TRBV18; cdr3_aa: CASSRDSRMNTEAFF
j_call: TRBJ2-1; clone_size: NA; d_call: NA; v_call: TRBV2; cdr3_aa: CASKLFNNEQFF
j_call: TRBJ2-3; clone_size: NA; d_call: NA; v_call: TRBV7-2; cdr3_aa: CASSLVVGGRPSTDTQYF
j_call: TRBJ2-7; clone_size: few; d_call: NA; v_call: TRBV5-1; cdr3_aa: CASSVGTQVTYEQYF
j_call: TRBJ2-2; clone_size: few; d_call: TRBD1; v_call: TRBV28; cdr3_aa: CASRLGQGDTGELFF
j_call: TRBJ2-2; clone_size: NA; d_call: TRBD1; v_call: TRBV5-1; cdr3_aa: CASSLGQVGTGELFF
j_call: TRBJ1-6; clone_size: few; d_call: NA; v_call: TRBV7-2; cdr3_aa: CASSPAWGERSPLHF
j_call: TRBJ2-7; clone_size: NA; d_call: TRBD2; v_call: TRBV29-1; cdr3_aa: CSVDTSGSPSDEQYF
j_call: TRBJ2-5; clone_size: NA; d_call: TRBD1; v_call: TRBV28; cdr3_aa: CASSLGDSETQYF
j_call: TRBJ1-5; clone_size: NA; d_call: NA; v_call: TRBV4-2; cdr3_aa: CASSQDLGGQPQHF
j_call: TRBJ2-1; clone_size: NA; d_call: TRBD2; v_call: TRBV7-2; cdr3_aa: CASSTGTSGGNEQFF
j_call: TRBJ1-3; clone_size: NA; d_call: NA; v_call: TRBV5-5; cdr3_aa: CASSLESSGNTIYF
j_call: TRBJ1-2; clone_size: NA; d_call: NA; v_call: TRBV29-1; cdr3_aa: CSGVGADYGYTF
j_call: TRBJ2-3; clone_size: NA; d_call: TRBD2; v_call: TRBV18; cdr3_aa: CASSPGTSADTQYF
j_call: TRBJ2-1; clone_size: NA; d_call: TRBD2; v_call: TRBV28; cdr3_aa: CASSLNSGGAFNEQFF
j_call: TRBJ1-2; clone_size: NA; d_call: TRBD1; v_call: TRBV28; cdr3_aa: CASRATGGSNYGYTF
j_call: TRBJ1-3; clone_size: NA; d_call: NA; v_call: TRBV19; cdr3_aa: CASSAYRDSGNTIYF
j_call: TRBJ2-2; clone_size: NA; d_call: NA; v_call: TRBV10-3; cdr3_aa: CAISSGTGGGELFF
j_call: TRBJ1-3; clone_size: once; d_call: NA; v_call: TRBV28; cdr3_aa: CASSSYFSGNTIYF
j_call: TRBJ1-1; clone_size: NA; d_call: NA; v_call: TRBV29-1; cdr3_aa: CSVVGWTRDTEAFF
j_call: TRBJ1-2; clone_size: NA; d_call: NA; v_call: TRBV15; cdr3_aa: CATSRDNLGSNYGHTF
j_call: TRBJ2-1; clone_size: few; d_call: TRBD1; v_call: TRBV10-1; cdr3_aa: CASSQDRGGNEQFF
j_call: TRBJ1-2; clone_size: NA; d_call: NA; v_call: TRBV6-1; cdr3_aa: CASREARGGDGYTF
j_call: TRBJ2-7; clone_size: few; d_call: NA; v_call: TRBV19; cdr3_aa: CASSSGVSYEQYF
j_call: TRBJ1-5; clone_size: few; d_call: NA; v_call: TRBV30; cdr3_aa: CAWSRSGDQPQHF
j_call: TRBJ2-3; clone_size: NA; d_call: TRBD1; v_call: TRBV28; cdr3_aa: CASSQGDRHDTQYF